Detailed here is one T cell receptor beta chain. The data originate from a study of blood T cell repertoires in COVID-19. Study at large: Samples representing acute and convalescent COVID-19 were sourced from the United States, Italy and Spain.

In the source study's methods: Counts of nucleated cells, estimated from reference gene primer amplification, were obtained. Using immunoSEQ multiplex PCR, the repertoire was profiled, and TCRdb retains in-frame clones only, with some absent. V, J and clone size reflect that table, while D and trimming were determined from the DNA. This table has about 170,000 clones, about 86% appearing once. CDR3 size: 15 residues. In germline, CDR1 is MNHEY, CDR2 SMNVEV (reference sequence). V shed 6 bases and J shed 0 bases, with 9 bases lying between them. The sequencing sample was made of peripheral blood. The source of this sequence is a woman aged 60 to 75 with COVID-19, enrolled during active disease. This chain uses TRBV27 with TRBJ2-6; no firm D call. The CDR3: CASSTATSGANVLTF. The DNA for the CDR3 is TGTGCCAGCAGCACCGCTACCTCTGGGGCCAACGTCCTGACTTTC.